This entry lists 29 T cell receptor beta chains sequenced from one sample in a study of blood T cell repertoires in COVID-19. Sequenced by immunoSEQ multiplex PCR; TCRdb stores in-frame clones only, minus some. Of about 300,000 clones in the sample, roughly nine tenths were seen once. Sequenced sample: peripheral blood. These receptors originate from a man between 18 and 35 years old who had recovered from COVID-19.

This rearrangement joins TRBV4-1 to TRBJ2-7; TRBD1 agrees at 7 bases. Losses at the gene ends were 7 bases for V and 1 base for J; bases not matched to a gene: 4. In germline, CDR1 is MGHRA, CDR2 YSYEKL. The CDR3 loop spans 13 amino acids. CDR3 coding DNA: TGCGCCAGCAAGGGGACAGCGTCCTACGAGCAGTACTTC. Amino acid sequence: CASKGTASYEQYF.

The rearrangement uses TRBV5-1 and TRBJ2-2; 11 positions agree with TRBD2. The V gene's germline CDR1 is SGHRS and CDR2 YFSETQ. J was trimmed by 1 base and V by 6 bases; bases with no gene match: 2. This CDR3 has 15 residues. CDR3: CASTGLAENTGELFF. The CDR3 nucleotides read TGCGCCAGCACGGGACTAGCGGAGAACACCGGGGAGCTGTTTTTT.

V is TRBV5-1 and J is TRBJ2-3, with 10 bases fitting TRBD1. Germline loops: CDR1 SGHRS, CDR2 YFSETQ. The CDR3 contains 15 residues. Trimming cost V 1 base and J 4 bases; bases outside gene matches: 3. CDR3 amino acids: CASSLLGTGADTQYF. CDR3 DNA: TGCGCCAGCAGCTTGCTCGGGACAGGGGCAGATACGCAGTATTTT.

Comments on this clone: Other DNA sequences from this sample encode an identical CDR3 as well. The rearrangement joins TRBV6-5 to TRBJ1-1; perhaps TRBD1 as D (5 bases). The V end was cut by 2 bases, the J end by 1 base, with 8 bases between. This CDR3 is 14 amino acids long. CDR1 and CDR2 (germline): MNHEY, SVGAGI. This chain's CDR3 is CASSYVGGNTEAFF. The CDR3 coding sequence is TGTGCCAGCAGTTACGTGGGGGGGAACACTGAAGCTTTCTTT.

The CDR3 reads CASSETTPGGELFF. The CDR3 DNA sequence: TGCGCCAGCAGTGAGACCACCCCGGGCGGGGAGCTGTTTTTT. The chain links TRBV10-1 to TRBJ2-2, with D uncertain. Germline V lookup: CDR1 WNHNN, CDR2 SYGVQD (reference sequence). The ends were cut back, 2 bases at V and 7 bases at J, with 11 bases in the middle. The CDR3 extends over 14 amino acids.

The chain employs TRBV6-2 or TRBV6-3 and TRBJ1-1, with no clear D. This CDR3 is built from 16 residues. Germline values: CDR1 MNHEY, CDR2 SVGEGT. V dropped 2 bases and J dropped 0 bases, with 13 bases sitting between them. Here the CDR3 DNA reads TGTGCCAGCAGTTACGGTGGCCGGGGAGTGAACACTGAAGCTTTCTTT. It specifies CASSYGGRGVNTEAFF.

The chain carries TRBV18 and TRBJ1-3; TRBD1 agrees at 7 bases. This CDR3 has 16 residues. Germline V lookup: CDR1 KGHSH, CDR2 LQKENI. After removal of 3 bases from V and 3 bases from J, the junction contained 8 bases not matched to a gene. This chain's CDR3 is CASSPGGTALGNTIYF. CDR3 nucleotide sequence: TGTGCCAGCTCACCGGGCGGGACAGCTCTTGGAAACACCATATATTTT.

This chain links TRBV7-2 with TRBJ1-1; the D gene is possibly TRBD1 (5 bases). The CDR3 consists of 14 residues. Trimming cost V 6 bases and J 5 bases, with 16 bases left between them. From germline, CDR1 is SGHTA and CDR2 FQGNSA. CDR3 in DNA: TGTGCCAGCAGTTCTTCCATTGGGGGGACTGAAGCTTTCTTT. It is translated as CASSSSIGGTEAFF.

The gene calls are TRBV5-1 and TRBJ2-7, with 8 bases matching TRBD1. The length of the CDR3 is 16 residues. The V gene end was trimmed by 6 bases and the J gene end by 2 bases; junction bases not matched to a gene: 13. The germline V gene has CDR1 SGHRS and CDR2 YFSETQ. CDR3 DNA: TGCGCCAGCACTCCGGGCGGGACAGGAGGGACCTACGAGCAGTACTTC. Translating it yields CASTPGGTGGTYEQYF.

V and J are TRBV5-1 and TRBJ1-1; 7 nucleotides agree with TRBD1. The CDR3 spans 13 residues. With 9 bases clipped from V and 3 bases from J, the junction kept 8 bases outside the gene matches. Germline assignment: CDR1 SGHRS and CDR2 YFSETQ. The chain's CDR3 is CATRQGEDTEAFF. In DNA, the CDR3 is TGCGCCACAAGACAGGGTGAGGACACTGAAGCTTTCTTT.

With regard to this clone: Other DNA sequences within the sample encode an identical CDR3. This sequence joins TRBV7-2 and TRBJ1-5, with D perhaps TRBD1 (6 bases). V lost 1 base to trimming and J lost 7 bases, with 8 bases between them. CDR1 SGHTA and CDR2 FQGNSA come from the germline V gene. This CDR3 spans 13 amino acids. The CDR3 protein is CASSLDRDQPQHF. The CDR3 DNA sequence: TGTGCCAGCAGCTTAGACAGGGACCAGCCCCAGCATTTT. The whole variable domain, remainder taken from reference TRBV7-2 and TRBJ1-5, is GAGVSQSPSNKVTEKGKDVELRCDPISGHTALYWYRQSLGQGLEFLIYFQGNSAPDKSGLPSDRFSAERTGGSVSTLTIQRTQQEDSAVYLCASSLDRDQPQHFGDGTRLSIL.

The rearrangement joins TRBV29-1 to TRBJ2-2, with 9 bases matching TRBD2. CDR1 SQVTM and CDR2 ANQGSEA come from the germline V gene. The CDR3 is 16 amino acids. V lost 3 bases to trimming and J lost 5 bases; unmatched junction nucleotides: 10. The CDR3 loop reads CSVELPAGGPTGELFF. The DNA for the CDR3 is TGCAGCGTTGAGCTCCCTGCGGGGGGGCCAACCGGGGAGCTGTTTTTT.

As regards this clone: The same CDR3 can be traced to other DNA sequences in this sample. The chain uses TRBV18 and TRBJ1-1, with D maybe TRBD1 (6 bases). This CDR3 has 14 amino acids. V was pared by 3 bases and J by 0 bases, with 8 bases between. Germline CDR1 is KGHSH and CDR2 is LQKENI. Here the CDR3 reads CASSPPGVNTEAFF. In nucleotides, the CDR3 is TGTGCCAGCTCACCTCCAGGGGTGAACACTGAAGCTTTCTTT.

The rearrangement uses TRBV4-2 and TRBJ2-1; the D gene is possibly TRBD2 (5 bases). The CDR3 contains 16 residues. Germline CDR1 is LGHNA and CDR2 is YNFKEQ. The ends were cut back, 5 bases at V and 5 bases at J, with 19 bases in the middle. This CDR3 reads CASSSKPEDGNNEQFF. The CDR3 DNA follows: TGTGCCAGCAGCTCCAAACCGGAGGACGGTAACAATGAGCAGTTCTTC.

This clone came up once. This chain uses TRBV12-3 or TRBV12-4 with TRBJ1-1, with a weak D call TRBD1 (5 bases). Trimming cost V 4 bases and J 4 bases, with 10 bases left between them. The CDR3 loop spans 13 amino acids. The CDR3 loop is CASSSLGGTEAFF. In DNA, the CDR3 is TGTGCCAGCAGTTCCCTGGGGGGCACTGAAGCTTTCTTT.

The chain carries TRBV11-2 and TRBJ1-1, with D possibly TRBD1 on 5 matching bases. The CDR3 is made up of 17 amino acids. Trimming cost V 1 base and J 5 bases, with 20 bases left between them. Germline V gives CDR1 SGHAT, CDR2 FQNNGV. This CDR3 reads CASSLAHGGGDATEAFF. CDR3 bases: TGTGCCAGCAGCTTAGCCCACGGGGGAGGGGATGCAACTGAAGCTTTCTTT.

The genes are TRBV7-3 and TRBJ2-1; D possibly corresponds to TRBD2 (6 bases). This CDR3 spans 17 amino acids. Germline-derived CDR1 and CDR2 are SGHTA and FQGTGA. V was cut by 5 bases and J by 0 bases, with 17 bases left in between. CDR3 bases: TGTGCCAGCAGCCTACAAGGTGCTAGCGTCTCCTACAATGAGCAGTTCTTC. This gives the protein CASSLQGASVSYNEQFF. The whole variable domain, filled in from reference TRBV7-3 and TRBJ2-1, reads GAGVSQTPSNKVTEKGKYVELRCDPISGHTALYWYRQSLGQGPEFLIYFQGTGAADDSGLPNDRFFAVRPEGSVSTLKIQRTERGDSAVYLCASSLQGASVSYNEQFFGPGTRLTVL.

The V call is TRBV11-2, the J call TRBJ2-2; D is undetermined. The CDR3 extends over 15 amino acids. Germline values: CDR1 SGHAT, CDR2 FQNNGV. V was cut by 0 bases and J by 3 bases, with 8 bases left in between. The CDR3 sequence: CASSLDGSYTGELFF. As DNA, the CDR3 is TGTGCCAGCAGCTTAGACGGGTCCTACACCGGGGAGCTGTTTTTT.

The rearrangement uses TRBV5-1 and TRBJ1-2, with D possibly TRBD1 on 5 matching bases. V lost 0 bases and J lost 5, with 11 bases in between. The CDR3 covers 14 residues. CDR1 and CDR2 (germline): SGHRS, YFSETQ. CDR3 protein: CASSLGQEGYGYTF. CDR3 nucleotides: TGCGCCAGCAGCTTGGGTCAGGAGGGGTATGGCTACACCTTC.

The chain couples TRBV9 to TRBJ2-7; TRBD1 aligns across 9 bases. This CDR3 has 17 residues. Looked up from germline, CDR1 is SGDLS and CDR2 is YYNGEE. V was pared by 0 bases and J by 2 bases, with 9 bases of the junction left unmatched. CDR3 protein: CASSVGLGTGTTYEQYF. The CDR3 DNA reads TGTGCCAGCAGCGTAGGTCTCGGGACAGGGACCACCTACGAGCAGTACTTC. The entire variable domain, with the rest obtained from reference TRBV9 and TRBJ2-7, is as follows: DSGVTQTPKHLITATGQRVTLRCSPRSGDLSVYWYQQSLDQGLQFLIQYYNGEERAKGNILERFSAQQFPDLHSELNLSSLELGDSALYFCASSVGLGTGTTYEQYFGPGTRLTVT.

The rearrangement joins TRBV4-1 to TRBJ1-4; D gene unclear. Germline V gene sequence: CDR1 MGHRA, CDR2 YSYEKL. Trimming stripped 4 bases from V and 0 bases from J, with 3 bases between. This CDR3 has 13 amino acids. As DNA, the CDR3 is TGCGCCAGCAGCCTAGCAACTAATGAAAAACTGTTTTTT. The encoded protein is CASSLATNEKLFF.

This clone was seen just once. The chain uses TRBV3-1 (or the pseudogene TRBV3-2) and TRBJ1-2, with unresolved D. CDR1 is LGHDT, CDR2 YNNKEL, per germline (reference sequence). Deletions cut 2 bases from V and 8 bases from J, with 15 bases between. CDR3 length: 14 residues. CDR3 loop: CASSQRTETSGYTF. In nucleotides, the CDR3 is TGTGCCAGCAGCCAACGAACAGAGACGAGCGGCTACACCTTC.

V is TRBV9 and J is TRBJ2-5; TRBD2 might be the D (8 bases). This CDR3 is 14 amino acids long. V was cut by 6 bases and J by 4 bases, with 16 bases left in between. CDR1 and CDR2 from the germline V gene are SGDLS and YYNGEE. The CDR3 loop is CASNREGASETQYF. The CDR3 nucleotides read TGTGCCAGCAATCGGGAGGGGGCGTCAGAGACCCAGTACTTC.

The chain couples TRBV11-3 to TRBJ2-3; TRBD2 is a possible D gene (6 bases). CDR3 length: 14 residues. Germline CDR1 SGHNT, CDR2 YENEEA. Deletions cut 3 bases from V and 4 bases from J, with 11 bases between. CDR3: CASSFSLAADTQYF. CDR3 nucleotide sequence: TGTGCCAGCAGCTTTTCACTAGCAGCAGATACGCAGTATTTT.

The V and J genes are TRBV20-1 and TRBJ2-7; 15 bases fit TRBD2. The V gene's germline CDR1 is DFQATT and CDR2 SNEGSKA (reference sequence). With 3 bases clipped from V and 3 bases from J, the junction kept 9 bases outside the gene matches. CDR3 length: 17 residues. As DNA, the CDR3 is TGCAGTGCTAGTGGGGGACTAGCGGGGGGCCGGATCTACGAGCAGTACTTC. Its protein product is CSASGGLAGGRIYEQYF.

In DNA, the CDR3 is TGTGCCACCAGTGATCGGACAGGGGAGGGCTACACCTTC. Translated: CATSDRTGEGYTF. This chain connects TRBV24-1 to TRBJ1-2; TRBD1 matches 9 bases. The CDR3 sequence is 13 residues long. Germline values: CDR1 KGHDR, CDR2 SFDVKD. V dropped 3 bases and J dropped 8; count of bases not matched to a gene: 3.

This chain uses TRBV27 with TRBJ1-1; 9 bases agree with TRBD1. This CDR3 is 20 amino acids long. The ends lost 5 bases at V and 5 bases at J; junction bases unmatched: 24. CDR1 and CDR2 (germline): MNHEY, SMNVEV (reference sequence). The CDR3 DNA reads as TGTGCCAGCAGTGCCCCGGGACAGGGAGAAGTCCGTGGTCTTGGGACTGAAGCTTTCTTT. Residues: CASSAPGQGEVRGLGTEAFF.

The chain carries TRBV24-1 and TRBJ1-2; TRBD1 matches at 9 bases. CDR1 is KGHDR, CDR2 SFDVKD, per germline. The CDR3 extends over 14 amino acids. V lost 5 bases and J lost 4; bases outside the gene matches: 4. Written as DNA, the CDR3 is TGTGCCACCAGTGTAACAGGGGGCGCCTATGGCTACACCTTC. This encodes CATSVTGGAYGYTF.

V gene TRBV3-1 (or the pseudogene TRBV3-2) combines with J gene TRBJ2-1, with TRBD2 identical over 15 bases. Germline V gene data show CDR1 as LGHDT and CDR2 as YNNKEL (reference sequence). The length of the CDR3 is 19 residues. J was trimmed by 7 bases and V by 4 bases; bases with no gene match: 14. CDR3 sequence: CASSPRSGLAGGHGNEQFF. CDR3 DNA: TGTGCCAGCAGCCCGCGCTCTGGACTAGCGGGAGGGCACGGTAATGAGCAGTTCTTC.